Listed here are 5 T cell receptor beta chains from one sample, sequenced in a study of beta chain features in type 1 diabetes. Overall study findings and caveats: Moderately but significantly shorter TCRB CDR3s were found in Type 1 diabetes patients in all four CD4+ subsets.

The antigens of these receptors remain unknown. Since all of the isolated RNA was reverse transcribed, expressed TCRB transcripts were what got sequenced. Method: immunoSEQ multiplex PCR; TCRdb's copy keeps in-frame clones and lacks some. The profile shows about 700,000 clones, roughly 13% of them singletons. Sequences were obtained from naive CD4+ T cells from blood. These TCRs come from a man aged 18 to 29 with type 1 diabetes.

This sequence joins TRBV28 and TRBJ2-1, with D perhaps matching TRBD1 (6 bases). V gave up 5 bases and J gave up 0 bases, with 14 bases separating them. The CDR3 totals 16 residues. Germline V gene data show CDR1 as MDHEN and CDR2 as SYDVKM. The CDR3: CASSPIGQISYNEQFF. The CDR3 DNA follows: TGTGCCAGCAGTCCGATTGGACAGATCTCCTACAATGAGCAGTTCTTC.

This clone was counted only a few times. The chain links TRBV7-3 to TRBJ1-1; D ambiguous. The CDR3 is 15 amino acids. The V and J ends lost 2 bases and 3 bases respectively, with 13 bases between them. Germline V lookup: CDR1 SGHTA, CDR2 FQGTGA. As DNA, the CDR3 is TGTGCCAGCAGCTTACAGAACTTAGAGGACACTGAAGCTTTCTTT. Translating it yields CASSLQNLEDTEAFF.

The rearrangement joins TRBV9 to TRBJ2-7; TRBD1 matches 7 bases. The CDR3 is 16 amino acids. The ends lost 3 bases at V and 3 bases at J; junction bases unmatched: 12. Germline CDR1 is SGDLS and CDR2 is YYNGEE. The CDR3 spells CASSASSPGQSYEQYF. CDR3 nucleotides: TGTGCCAGCAGCGCCTCGTCACCGGGACAGAGCTACGAGCAGTACTTC.

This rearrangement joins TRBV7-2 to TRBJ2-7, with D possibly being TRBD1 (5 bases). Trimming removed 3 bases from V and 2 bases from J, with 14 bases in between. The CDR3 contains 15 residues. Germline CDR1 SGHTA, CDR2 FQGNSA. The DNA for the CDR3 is TGTGCCAGCAGCTTTGACAGATACACTGCCTACGAGCAGTACTTC. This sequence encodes CASSFDRYTAYEQYF.

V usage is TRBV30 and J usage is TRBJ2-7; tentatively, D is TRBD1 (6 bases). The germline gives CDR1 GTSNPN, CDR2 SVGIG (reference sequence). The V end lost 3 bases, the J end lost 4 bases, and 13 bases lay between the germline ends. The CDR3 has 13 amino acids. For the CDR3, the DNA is TGTGCCTGGAGGGAGACGACAGGTTACGAGCAGTACTTC. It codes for CAWRETTGYEQYF.